The next 26 T cell receptor beta chains were all read from a single sample in a study of T cell changes during pregnancy in multiple sclerosis. Here immunoSEQ multiplex PCR was the method, and the copy in TCRdb shows in-frame clones only, minus some. The table shows tens of thousands of clones, with approximately 85% occurring only once. The starting material was peripheral blood, obtained in the first trimester of pregnancy. These receptors originate from a female donor with multiple sclerosis, enrolled in a pregnancy study.

This chain connects TRBV5-7 to TRBJ2-1; 11 bases agree with TRBD2. TRBV5-7 is an open reading frame, and its role is uncertain. This CDR3 region has 14 residues. Losses at the gene ends were 3 bases for V and 8 bases for J; bases not matched to a gene: 4. This CDR3 reads CASSSSGRRYEQFF. The CDR3 DNA follows: TGTGCCAGCAGCTCTAGCGGGAGGCGGTATGAGCAGTTCTTC.

The chain joins TRBV27 to TRBJ2-1; D is unresolved. CDR3 length: 17 amino acids. Trimming left V 0 bases short and J 0 bases short, with 12 bases between. Germline CDR1 MNHEY, CDR2 SMNVEV (reference sequence). In nucleotides, the CDR3 is TGTGCCAGCAGTTTATCGTACACCGCCAGCTCCTACAATGAGCAGTTCTTC. It yields the protein CASSLSYTASSYNEQFF.

The rearrangement uses TRBV6-1 and TRBJ1-5; 10 bases map to TRBD1. From germline, CDR1 is MNHNS and CDR2 SASEGT. This CDR3 has 16 amino acids. After removal of 2 bases from V and 4 bases from J, the junction contained 5 bases not matched to a gene. CDR3: CASSETGGQGNQPQHF. The CDR3 DNA reads as TGTGCCAGCAGTGAAACAGGGGGACAGGGGAATCAGCCCCAGCATTTT.

The genes are TRBV7-2 and TRBJ1-1; 9 nucleotides line up with TRBD1. V gave up 5 bases and J gave up 0 bases; unmatched junction bases: 4. Germline CDR1 SGHTA, CDR2 FQGNSA. The CDR3 loop spans 15 amino acids. Here the CDR3 DNA reads TGTGCCAGCAGCGTACAGGGGGCCATGAACACTGAAGCTTTCTTT. It encodes CASSVQGAMNTEAFF.

The CDR3 coding sequence is TGTGCCAGCAGCCCCGGGAAAGCCAATGAGCAGTTCTTC. Translating gives CASSPGKANEQFF. This rearrangement joins TRBV7-3 to TRBJ2-1, with D tentatively TRBD2 (5 bases). This CDR3 has 13 amino acids. Germline values: CDR1 SGHTA, CDR2 FQGTGA. V was shortened by 5 bases and J by 6 bases, with 11 bases between the two germline ends. The full variable domain, in which reference TRBV7-3 and TRBJ2-1 provide the parts outside the CDR3, is GAGVSQTPSNKVTEKGKYVELRCDPISGHTALYWYRQSLGQGPEFLIYFQGTGAADDSGLPNDRFFAVRPEGSVSTLKIQRTERGDSAVYLCASSPGKANEQFFGPGTRLTVL.

The chain is built from TRBV5-6 and TRBJ1-2, with 8 bases that match TRBD1. J gave up 5 bases and V 0 bases, and 9 bases lay outside the gene matches. This CDR3 has 16 amino acids. Germline values: CDR1 SGHDT, CDR2 YYEEEE. CDR3 in DNA: TGTGCCAGCAGCTTGGCAATGACAGGGGCTGGATATGGCTACACCTTC. It is translated as CASSLAMTGAGYGYTF.

This rearrangement joins TRBV14 to TRBJ2-3, with D perhaps matching TRBD2 (6 bases). This CDR3 spans 16 amino acids. Germline V lookup: CDR1 SGHDN, CDR2 FVKESK. V gave up 4 bases and J gave up 0 bases, with 14 bases separating them. CDR3 coding DNA: TGTGCCAGCAGCCTCATGGGGGGTACTAGCACAGATACGCAGTATTTT. Its translation: CASSLMGGTSTDTQYF.

The gene calls are TRBV7-2 and TRBJ2-7; TRBD2 aligns across 12 bases. Germline values: CDR1 SGHTA, CDR2 FQGNSA. This CDR3 region has 16 residues. Trimming took 1 base from V and 9 from J; bases not matched to a gene: 10. This CDR3 reads CASSLGIPSGRARQYF. The CDR3, as DNA: TGTGCCAGCAGCTTAGGAATTCCTAGCGGGAGGGCCAGGCAGTACTTC.

V gene TRBV19 combines with J gene TRBJ1-1; 7 bases match TRBD1. The ends lost 8 bases at V and 4 bases at J; junction bases unmatched: 4. The germline V gene has CDR1 LNHDA and CDR2 SQIVND (reference sequence). The CDR3 sequence is 12 residues long. The CDR3 sequence is CASYRGGTEAFF. CDR3 nucleotides: TGTGCCAGTTACAGGGGAGGCACTGAAGCTTTCTTT. The full variable domain, completed using reference TRBV19 and TRBJ1-1, is DGGITQSPKYLFRKEGQNVTLSCEQNLNHDAMYWYRQDPGQGLRLIYYSQIVNDFQKGDIAEGYSVSREKKESFPLTVTSAQKNPTAFYLCASYRGGTEAFFGQGTRLTVV.

This chain links TRBV7-2 with TRBJ2-2, with no clear D. Trimming shortened V by 3 bases and J by 6 bases, and 8 bases separated the two germline ends. The CDR3 is 13 residues long. Per germline, CDR1 SGHTA and CDR2 FQGNSA. CDR3 amino acids: CASSFLVPGELFF. In nucleotides, the CDR3 is TGTGCCAGCAGCTTTTTAGTCCCCGGGGAGCTGTTTTTT.

The chain links TRBV4-3 to TRBJ1-5; D gene ambiguous. Trimming shortened V by 0 bases and J by 6 bases, and 9 bases separated the two germline ends. The germline V gene has CDR1 LGHNA and CDR2 YSLEER. This CDR3 contains 14 residues. The CDR3 sequence: CASSQETWAQPQHF. For the CDR3, the DNA is TGCGCCAGCAGCCAAGAAACATGGGCTCAGCCCCAGCATTTT.

The gene calls are TRBV27 and TRBJ2-2; TRBD2 aligns across 9 bases. CDR1 is MNHEY and CDR2 is SMNVEV in the germline V gene (reference sequence). Trimming at V came to 5 bases and at J to 4 bases, leaving 11 bases not matched to a gene. The CDR3 length is 17 residues. The CDR3 bases are TGTGCCAGCAGTGGGTGTGGCGGGAGGGCCGGCACCGGGGAGCTGTTTTTT. Its translation is CASSGCGGRAGTGELFF.

This chain connects TRBV4-2 to TRBJ2-1; 8 bases match TRBD2. Germline V CDR1 and CDR2: LGHNA, YNFKEQ. There are 15 residues in the CDR3. The V segment lost 0 bases and the J segment 8 bases; nucleotides outside the gene matches: 6. This CDR3 reads CASSQDGLASDEQFF. The CDR3 nucleotides read TGTGCCAGCAGCCAAGATGGACTAGCTAGCGATGAGCAGTTCTTC.

This sequence joins TRBV30 and TRBJ2-7; weak D call: TRBD2 (5 bases). The CDR3 runs to 11 residues. V was clipped by 0 bases and J by 7 bases, with 7 bases between them. Germline V CDR1 and CDR2: GTSNPN, SVGIG (reference sequence). CDR3 bases: TGTGCCTGGAGTGTCGGCGGGGAGCAGTACTTC. Translating it yields CAWSVGGEQYF.

This clone was seen only once. The chain links TRBV5-1 to TRBJ1-1, with a weak D call TRBD1 (5 bases). Trimming stripped 0 bases from V and 0 bases from J, with 9 bases between. Germline V CDR1 and CDR2: SGHRS, YFSETQ. This CDR3 has 15 residues. CDR3 sequence: CASSLVPGLNTEAFF. In nucleotides, the CDR3 is TGCGCCAGCAGCTTGGTCCCAGGGCTGAACACTGAAGCTTTCTTT.

This clone was seen only once. V is TRBV5-1 and J is TRBJ1-4; 10 bases are shared with TRBD1. Germline CDR1 reads SGHRS; CDR2 reads YFSETQ. V was pared by 4 bases and J by 6 bases, with 6 bases of the junction left unmatched. The CDR3 extends over 15 amino acids. CDR3 amino acids: CASSPGTGVHEKLFF. The DNA of the CDR3 is TGCGCCAGCAGCCCCGGGACAGGGGTTCATGAAAAACTGTTTTTT.

The chain uses TRBV5-6 and TRBJ2-5, with 7 bases fitting TRBD1. The CDR3 has 14 residues. Germline V gene data show CDR1 as SGHDT and CDR2 as YYEEEE. V lost 4 bases to trimming and J lost 4 bases; unmatched junction nucleotides: 7. CDR3 coding DNA: TGTGCCAGCAGCGCCCGGACAGGCGGAGAGACCCAGTACTTC. This codes for CASSARTGGETQYF.

J is TRBJ1-5 and V is TRBV10-1, with a weak D call TRBD1 (5 bases). The CDR3 has 13 residues. The V end was cut by 0 bases, the J end by 9 bases, with 9 bases between. CDR1 WNHNN and CDR2 SYGVQD come from the germline V gene (reference sequence). The CDR3: CASSESRGRPQHF. As DNA, the CDR3 is TGCGCCAGCAGTGAGTCAAGGGGCAGGCCCCAGCATTTT.

V is TRBV4-3 and J is TRBJ2-7, with a tentative D call TRBD1 (6 bases). This CDR3 contains 15 residues. Trimming took off 0 bases at V and 9 bases at J, with 18 bases between the two ends. Germline CDR1 LGHNA, CDR2 YSLEER. The CDR3 region has the DNA TGCGCCAGCAGCCAAGATGGCGGCAGGGGAACAGTGCAGTACTTC. Encoded protein: CASSQDGGRGTVQYF.

This chain uses TRBV19 with TRBJ2-1, with 8 bases aligning to TRBD2. CDR1 is LNHDA, CDR2 SQIVND, per germline (reference sequence). CDR3 size: 14 residues. J was trimmed by 4 bases and V by 10 bases; bases with no gene match: 9. The CDR3 region has the DNA TGTGCCAAGGGGTATAGCGGGGATTACAATGAGCAGTTCTTC. Amino acids: CAKGYSGDYNEQFF.

The chain couples TRBV9 to TRBJ2-7; the match to TRBD1 covers 9 bases. Per germline, CDR1 SGDLS and CDR2 YYNGEE. This CDR3 is built from 17 residues. V lost 4 bases to trimming and J lost 2 bases; unmatched junction nucleotides: 13. DNA for the CDR3: TGTGCCAGCAGCTCGGGACAGGGCGGCCCCCACACCTACGAGCAGTACTTC. Its translation is CASSSGQGGPHTYEQYF.

The chain uses TRBV14 and TRBJ2-5; D perhaps matches TRBD2 (5 bases). The germline CDR1 and CDR2 sequences are SGHDN and FVKESK. Trimming removed 5 bases from V and 5 bases from J, with 15 bases in between. The CDR3 extends over 14 amino acids. This CDR3 is CASSGRNLWETQYF. The CDR3 DNA reads as TGTGCCAGCAGCGGGAGAAATCTATGGGAGACCCAGTACTTC.

V is TRBV6-6 and J is TRBJ1-1; D gene uncertain. The length of the CDR3 is 11 residues. Germline CDR1 MNHNY, CDR2 SVGAGI (reference sequence). The ends were cut back, 7 bases at V and 1 base at J, with 4 bases in the middle. The CDR3 nucleotides read TGTGCCAGCATCCAGAACACTGAAGCTTTCTTT. Protein product: CASIQNTEAFF.

The V call is TRBV10-3, the J call TRBJ2-3; no definite D call. CDR3 length equals 11 residues. CDR1 ENHRY and CDR2 SYGVKD come from the germline V gene. V lost 8 bases to trimming and J lost 6 bases, with 9 bases between them. For the CDR3, the DNA is TGTGCCATCCGTCAAGAGGATACGCAGTATTTT. It is translated as CAIRQEDTQYF.

This chain connects TRBV11-1 to TRBJ2-7, with 11 bases fitting TRBD1. The CDR3 extends over 15 amino acids. J was trimmed by 4 bases and V by 5 bases; bases with no gene match: 7. Germline V gives CDR1 SGHAT, CDR2 FQDESV (reference sequence). This chain's CDR3 is CASSLPGTGGYEQYF. Here the CDR3 DNA reads TGTGCCAGCAGCCTCCCCGGGACAGGGGGATACGAGCAGTACTTC.

The chain recombines TRBV7-2 with TRBJ2-7; 12 bases are a match to TRBD2. The CDR3 consists of 14 residues. The germline gives CDR1 SGHTA, CDR2 FQGNSA. V was pared by 2 bases and J by 6 bases, with 2 bases of the junction left unmatched. The CDR3 is CASSLLAGGSEQYF. In DNA form, the CDR3 reads TGTGCCAGCAGCTTACTAGCGGGAGGGTCCGAGCAGTACTTC.